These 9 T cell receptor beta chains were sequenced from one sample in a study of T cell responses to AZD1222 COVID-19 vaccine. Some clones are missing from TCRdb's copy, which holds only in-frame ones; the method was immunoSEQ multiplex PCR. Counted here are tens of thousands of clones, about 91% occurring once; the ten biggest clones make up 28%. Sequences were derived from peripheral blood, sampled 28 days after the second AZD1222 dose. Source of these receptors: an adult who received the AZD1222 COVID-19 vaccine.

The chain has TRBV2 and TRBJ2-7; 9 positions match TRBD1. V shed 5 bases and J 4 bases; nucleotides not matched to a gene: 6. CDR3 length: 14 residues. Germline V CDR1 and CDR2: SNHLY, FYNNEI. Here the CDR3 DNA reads TGTGCCAGCAGTAAGGACAGGGGCGATTACGAGCAGTACTTC. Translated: CASSKDRGDYEQYF.

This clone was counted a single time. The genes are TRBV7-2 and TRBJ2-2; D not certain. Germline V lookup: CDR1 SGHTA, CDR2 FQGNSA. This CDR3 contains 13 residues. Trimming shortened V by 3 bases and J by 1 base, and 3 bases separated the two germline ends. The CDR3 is CASSFGNTGELFF. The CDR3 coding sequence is TGTGCCAGCAGCTTCGGGAACACCGGGGAGCTGTTTTTT.

The CDR3 spells CSVPYMDTQYF. The DNA for the CDR3 is TGCAGCGTTCCGTATATGGATACGCAGTATTTT. This chain joins TRBV29-1 and TRBJ2-3; no definite D call. There are 11 residues in the CDR3. Trimming left V 5 bases short and J 6 bases short, with 9 bases between. Germline loops: CDR1 SQVTM, CDR2 ANQGSEA.

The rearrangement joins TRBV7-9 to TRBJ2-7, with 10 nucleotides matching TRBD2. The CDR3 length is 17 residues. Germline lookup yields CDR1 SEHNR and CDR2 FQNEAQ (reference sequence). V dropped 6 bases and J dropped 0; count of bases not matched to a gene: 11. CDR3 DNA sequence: TGTGCCAGCAGAGGACTAGCGGAAACTTCAAACTCCTACGAGCAGTACTTC. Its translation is CASRGLAETSNSYEQYF.

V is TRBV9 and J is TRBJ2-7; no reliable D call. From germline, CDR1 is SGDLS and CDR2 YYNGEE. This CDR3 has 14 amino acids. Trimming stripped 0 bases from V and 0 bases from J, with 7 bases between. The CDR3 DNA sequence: TGTGCCAGCAGCGTAGTTCCGGCCTCCTACGAGCAGTACTTC. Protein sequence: CASSVVPASYEQYF. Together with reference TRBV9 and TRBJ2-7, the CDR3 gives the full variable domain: DSGVTQTPKHLITATGQRVTLRCSPRSGDLSVYWYQQSLDQGLQFLIQYYNGEERAKGNILERFSAQQFPDLHSELNLSSLELGDSALYFCASSVVPASYEQYFGPGTRLTVT.

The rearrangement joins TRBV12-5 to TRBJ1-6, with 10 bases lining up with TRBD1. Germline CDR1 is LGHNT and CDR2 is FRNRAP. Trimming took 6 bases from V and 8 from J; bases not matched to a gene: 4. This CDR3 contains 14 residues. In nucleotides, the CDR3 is TGTGCTAGTGGACCGGGACAGGGGTATTCACCCCTCCACTTT. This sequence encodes CASGPGQGYSPLHF.

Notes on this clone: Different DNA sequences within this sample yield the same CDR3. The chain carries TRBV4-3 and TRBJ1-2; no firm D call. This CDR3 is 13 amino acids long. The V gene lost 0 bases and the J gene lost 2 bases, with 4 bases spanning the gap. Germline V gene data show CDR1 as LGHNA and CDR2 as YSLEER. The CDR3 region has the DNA TGCGCCAGCAGCCAAGACCGAAACTATGGCTACACCTTC. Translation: CASSQDRNYGYTF.

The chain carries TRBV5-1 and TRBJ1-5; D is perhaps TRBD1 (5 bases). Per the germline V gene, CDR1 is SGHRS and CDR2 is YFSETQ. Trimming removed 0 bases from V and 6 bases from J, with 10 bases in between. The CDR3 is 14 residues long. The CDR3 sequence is CASSLAGGTQPQHF. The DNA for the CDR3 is TGCGCCAGCAGCTTGGCTGGGGGTACTCAGCCCCAGCATTTT.

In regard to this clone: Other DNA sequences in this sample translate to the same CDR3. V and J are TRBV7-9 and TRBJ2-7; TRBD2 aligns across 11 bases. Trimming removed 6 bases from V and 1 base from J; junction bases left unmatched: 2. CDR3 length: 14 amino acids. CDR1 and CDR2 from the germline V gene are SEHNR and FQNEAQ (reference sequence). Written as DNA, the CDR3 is TGTGCCAGCAGTCTAGCGGGAGGTTCCTACGAGCAGTACTTC. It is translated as CASSLAGGSYEQYF.